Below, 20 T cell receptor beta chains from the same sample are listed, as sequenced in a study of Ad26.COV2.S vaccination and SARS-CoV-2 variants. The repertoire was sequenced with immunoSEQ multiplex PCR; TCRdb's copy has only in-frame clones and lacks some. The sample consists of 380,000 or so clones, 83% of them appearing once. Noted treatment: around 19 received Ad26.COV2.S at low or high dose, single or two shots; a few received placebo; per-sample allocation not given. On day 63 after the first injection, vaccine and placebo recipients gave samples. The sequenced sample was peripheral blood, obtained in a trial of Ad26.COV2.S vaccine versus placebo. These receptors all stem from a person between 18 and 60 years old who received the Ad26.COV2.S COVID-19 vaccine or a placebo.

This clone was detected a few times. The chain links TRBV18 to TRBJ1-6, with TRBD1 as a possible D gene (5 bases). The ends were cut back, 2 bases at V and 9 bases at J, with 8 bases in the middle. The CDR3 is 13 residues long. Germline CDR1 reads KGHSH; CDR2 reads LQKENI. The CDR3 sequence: CASSPEGTSPLHF. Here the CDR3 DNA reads TGTGCCAGCTCACCAGAGGGGACTTCACCCCTCCACTTT.

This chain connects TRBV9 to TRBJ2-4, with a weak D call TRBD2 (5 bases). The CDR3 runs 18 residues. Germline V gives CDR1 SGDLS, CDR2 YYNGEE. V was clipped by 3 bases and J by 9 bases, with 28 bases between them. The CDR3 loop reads CASSESTLTTTSSSIQYF. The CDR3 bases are TGTGCCAGCAGCGAATCTACCCTGACTACCACCTCTAGTAGCATTCAGTACTTC. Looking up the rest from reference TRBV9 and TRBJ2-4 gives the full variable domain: DSGVTQTPKHLITATGQRVTLRCSPRSGDLSVYWYQQSLDQGLQFLIQYYNGEERAKGNILERFSAQQFPDLHSELNLSSLELGDSALYFCASSESTLTTTSSSIQYFGAGTRLSVL.

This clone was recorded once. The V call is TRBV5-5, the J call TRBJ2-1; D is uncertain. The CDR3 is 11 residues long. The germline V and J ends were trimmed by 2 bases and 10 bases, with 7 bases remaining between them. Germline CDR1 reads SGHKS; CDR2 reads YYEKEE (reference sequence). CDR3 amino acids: CASSFWGEQFF. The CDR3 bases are TGTGCCAGCAGCTTCTGGGGAGAGCAGTTCTTC.

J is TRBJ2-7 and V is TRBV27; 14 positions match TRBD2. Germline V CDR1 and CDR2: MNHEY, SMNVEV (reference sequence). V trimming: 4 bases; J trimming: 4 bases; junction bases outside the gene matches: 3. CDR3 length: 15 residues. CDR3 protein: CASSWRLAGGYEQYF. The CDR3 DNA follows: TGTGCCAGCAGTTGGAGACTAGCGGGAGGGTACGAGCAGTACTTC.

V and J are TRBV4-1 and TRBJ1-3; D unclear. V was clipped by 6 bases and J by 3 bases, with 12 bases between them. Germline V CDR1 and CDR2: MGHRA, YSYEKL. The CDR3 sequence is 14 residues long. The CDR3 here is CASRVGEGGNTIYF. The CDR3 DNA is TGCGCCAGCAGAGTCGGGGAGGGTGGAAACACCATATATTTT.

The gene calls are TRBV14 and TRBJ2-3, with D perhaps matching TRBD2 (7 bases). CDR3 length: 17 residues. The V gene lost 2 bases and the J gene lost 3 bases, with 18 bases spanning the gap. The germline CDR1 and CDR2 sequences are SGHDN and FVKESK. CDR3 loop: CASSQRRGGPRTDTQYF. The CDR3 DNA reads TGTGCCAGCAGCCAAAGAAGGGGGGGCCCTAGAACAGATACGCAGTATTTT.

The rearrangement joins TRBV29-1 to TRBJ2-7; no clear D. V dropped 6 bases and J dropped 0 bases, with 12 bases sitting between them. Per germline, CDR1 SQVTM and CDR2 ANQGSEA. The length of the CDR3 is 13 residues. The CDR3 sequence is CSVSWGFSYEQYF. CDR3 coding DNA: TGCAGCGTATCATGGGGTTTCTCCTACGAGCAGTACTTC.

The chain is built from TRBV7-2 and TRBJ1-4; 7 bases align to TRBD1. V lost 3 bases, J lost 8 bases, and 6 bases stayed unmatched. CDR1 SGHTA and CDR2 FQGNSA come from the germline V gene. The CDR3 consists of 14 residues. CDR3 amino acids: CASSLTGWGEKLFF. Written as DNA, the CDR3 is TGTGCCAGCAGCTTGACAGGGTGGGGGGAAAAACTGTTTTTT.

Here the CDR3 DNA reads TGTGCCAGCAGCTTAAATCCGGGCCCCTACGAGCAGTACTTC. Amino acids: CASSLNPGPYEQYF. This chain uses TRBV7-3 with TRBJ2-7, with no clear D. The CDR3 has 14 residues. CDR1 is SGHTA, CDR2 FQGTGA, per germline. Trimming cost V 1 base and J 2 bases, with 9 bases left between them.

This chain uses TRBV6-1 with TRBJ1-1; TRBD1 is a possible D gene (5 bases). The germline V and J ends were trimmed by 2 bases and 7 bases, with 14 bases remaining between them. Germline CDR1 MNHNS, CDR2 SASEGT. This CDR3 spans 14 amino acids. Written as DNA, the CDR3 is TGTGCCAGCAGTGAATTCGGGTTGGGACTTGAAGCTTTCTTT. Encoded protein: CASSEFGLGLEAFF.

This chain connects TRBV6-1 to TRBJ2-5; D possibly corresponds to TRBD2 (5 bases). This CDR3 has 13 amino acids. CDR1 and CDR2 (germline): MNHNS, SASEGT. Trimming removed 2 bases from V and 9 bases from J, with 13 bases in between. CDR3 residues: CASSESGLRSQYF. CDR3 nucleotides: TGTGCCAGCAGTGAAAGCGGTCTTAGATCCCAGTACTTC.

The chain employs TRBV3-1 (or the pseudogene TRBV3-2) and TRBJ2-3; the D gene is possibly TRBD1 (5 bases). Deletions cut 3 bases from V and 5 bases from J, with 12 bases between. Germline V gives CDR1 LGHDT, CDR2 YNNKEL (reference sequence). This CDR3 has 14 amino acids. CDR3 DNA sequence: TGTGCCAGCAGCCACTCGGGCCAGGGAGATACGCAGTATTTT. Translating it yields CASSHSGQGDTQYF.

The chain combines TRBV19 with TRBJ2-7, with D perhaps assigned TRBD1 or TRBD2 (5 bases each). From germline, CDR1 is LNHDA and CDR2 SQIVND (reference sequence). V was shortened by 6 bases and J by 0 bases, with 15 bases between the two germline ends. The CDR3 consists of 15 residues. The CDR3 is CASRAGTESSYEQYF. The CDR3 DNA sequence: TGTGCCAGTAGAGCCGGGACGGAGAGCTCCTACGAGCAGTACTTC.

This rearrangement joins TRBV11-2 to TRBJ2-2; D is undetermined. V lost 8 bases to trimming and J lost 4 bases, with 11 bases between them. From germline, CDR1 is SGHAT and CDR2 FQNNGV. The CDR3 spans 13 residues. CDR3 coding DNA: TGTGCCAGCTTACGGCTGGGCACCGGGGAGCTGTTTTTT. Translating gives CASLRLGTGELFF.

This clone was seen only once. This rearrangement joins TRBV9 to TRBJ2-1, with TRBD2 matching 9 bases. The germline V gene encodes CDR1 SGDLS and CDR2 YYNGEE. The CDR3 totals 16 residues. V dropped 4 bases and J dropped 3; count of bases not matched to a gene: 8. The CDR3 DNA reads TGTGCCAGCAGCCTAGCGGGGAACCCGTTCTACAATGAGCAGTTCTTC. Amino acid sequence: CASSLAGNPFYNEQFF.

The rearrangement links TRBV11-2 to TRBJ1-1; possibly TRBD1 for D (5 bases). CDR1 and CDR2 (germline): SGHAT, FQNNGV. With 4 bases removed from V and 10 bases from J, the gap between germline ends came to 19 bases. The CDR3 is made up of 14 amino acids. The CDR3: CASSSPRDGRGAFF. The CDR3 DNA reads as TGTGCCAGCAGCTCTCCTCGGGACGGCCGTGGAGCTTTCTTT.

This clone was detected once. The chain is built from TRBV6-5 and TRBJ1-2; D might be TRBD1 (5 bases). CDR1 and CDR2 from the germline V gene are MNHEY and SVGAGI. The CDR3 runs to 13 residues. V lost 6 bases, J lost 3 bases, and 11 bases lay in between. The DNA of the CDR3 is TGTGCCAGCAGCCGCGCGGGGGACTATGGCTACACCTTC. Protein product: CASSRAGDYGYTF.

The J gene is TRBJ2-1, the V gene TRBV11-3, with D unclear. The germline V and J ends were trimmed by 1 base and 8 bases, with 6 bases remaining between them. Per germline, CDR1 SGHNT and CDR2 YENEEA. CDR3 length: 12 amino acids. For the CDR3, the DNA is TGTGCCAGCAGCTTAGGTTCTTATGAGCAGTTCTTC. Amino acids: CASSLGSYEQFF. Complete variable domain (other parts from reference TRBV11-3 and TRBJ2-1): EAGVVQSPRYKIIEKKQPVAFWCNPISGHNTLYWYLQNLGQGPELLIRYENEEAVDDSQLPKDRFSAERLKGVDSTLKIQPAELGDSAVYLCASSLGSYEQFFGPGTRLTVL.

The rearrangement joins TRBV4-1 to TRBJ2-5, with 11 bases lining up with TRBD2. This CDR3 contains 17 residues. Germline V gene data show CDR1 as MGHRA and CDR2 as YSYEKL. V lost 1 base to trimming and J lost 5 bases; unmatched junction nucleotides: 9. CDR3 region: CASSQGPGLAARETQYF. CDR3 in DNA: TGCGCCAGCAGCCAAGGACCGGGACTAGCGGCCAGGGAGACCCAGTACTTC.

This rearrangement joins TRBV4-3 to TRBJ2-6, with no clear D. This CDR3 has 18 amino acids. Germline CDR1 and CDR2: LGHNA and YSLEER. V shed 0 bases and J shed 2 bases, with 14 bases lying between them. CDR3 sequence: CASSQEGLRAAGANVLTF. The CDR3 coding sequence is TGCGCCAGCAGCCAAGAGGGCCTTAGGGCGGCTGGGGCCAACGTCCTGACTTTC.